The rows below give T cell receptor beta chains drawn from one sample of a study of control samples from healthy donors and cancer patients. Profiling relied on immunoSEQ multiplex PCR, and the TCRdb table lists in-frame clones only, not all of them. The sample yields under 150,000 clones, around nine tenths seen once. Sequencing was performed on blood. Receptors were obtained from a woman between 70 and 85 years old in good health. Both conserved end residues are part of each CDR3. Clone size is given for some rows only: seen once, a few or many times, or a class if the clone is expanded.

TRBV2	TRBJ1-5	13	-	CASRGNANQPQHF
TRBV7-2	TRBJ2-7	16	-	CASSLLGLAGGYEQYF
TRBV6-5	TRBJ1-1	13	-	CASSTHRVTEAFF
TRBV3-1/TRBV3-2	TRBJ2-3	17	-	CASSQQSTLAMPDTQYF
TRBV25-1	TRBJ2-1	13	-	CASRPASGNEQFF
TRBV12-3/TRBV12-4	TRBJ2-1	13	-	CASSRGGVYEQFF
TRBV12-3/TRBV12-4	TRBJ2-7	13	-	CASSLGVPYEQYF
TRBV5-5	TRBJ2-3	15	-	CASRGLGRVTDTQYF
TRBV2	TRBJ1-4	13	few	CASSAGLGEKLFF
TRBV4-1	TRBJ1-5	16	many	CASSHRGGLPSVPQHF
TRBV9	TRBJ1-1	15	-	CASSVEGGASTEAFF
TRBV2	TRBJ1-2	11	-	CASRRVYGYTF
TRBV5-5	TRBJ2-3	15	-	CASSLRPARTDTQYF
TRBV19	TRBJ1-5	12	once	CASLSRDQPQHF
TRBV2	TRBJ2-7	17	-	CASSDPVGQGETYEQYF
TRBV10-3	TRBJ2-5	14	-	CATRTGVGGETQYF
TRBV7-9	TRBJ2-1	12	once	CASSPDRGEQFF
TRBV2	TRBJ1-1	15	-	CASNELGLSNTEAFF
TRBV19	TRBJ2-2	15	-	CATKLGELTTGELFF
TRBV7-9	TRBJ2-2	14	-	CASSSGVGTGELFF
TRBV19	TRBJ2-1	14	-	CASQTSGGPNEQFF
TRBV27	TRBJ2-3	15	-	CASTPAGAGEDTQYF
TRBV4-2	TRBJ2-7	15	-	CASSQDLWLSYEQYF
TRBV9	TRBJ1-1	15	-	CASSVEGGLYTEAFF
TRBV5-4	TRBJ1-2	13	-	CASSLASDYGYTF
TRBV20-1	TRBJ1-1	11	-	CSAMRVAEAFF
TRBV5-1	TRBJ2-5	14	-	CASSTGTGRETQYF
TRBV18	TRBJ1-1	17	-	CASSRMAPGAAGTEAFF
TRBV10-2	TRBJ1-1	13	-	CASKGAMNTEAFF
TRBV12-3/TRBV12-4	TRBJ2-7	13	-	CASSLVGGSEQYF
TRBV5-4	TRBJ2-2	13	-	CASSRQGTGELFF
TRBV6-5	TRBJ2-3	13	-	CASSMPGTDTQYF
TRBV6-4	TRBJ1-5	13	-	CASSDGYGQPQHF
TRBV9	TRBJ1-1	14	once	CASSFTGRDTEAFF
TRBV6-5	TRBJ1-5	16	few	CASSYKGRGLRQPQHF
TRBV6-1	TRBJ1-3	14	-	CASSEASSGNTIYF
TRBV12-3/TRBV12-4	TRBJ2-2	13	-	CASSLAGTGELFF
TRBV4-1	TRBJ2-7	13	-	CASRAQGSYEQYF
TRBV18	TRBJ2-5	15	-	CASVRLGGSRETQYF
TRBV5-4	TRBJ2-5	16	-	CASTAGEYLLQETQYF
TRBV6-5	TRBJ2-1	14	-	CASRDRGITYEQFF
TRBV5-1	TRBJ1-4	13	-	CASSLGGREKLFF
TRBV18	TRBJ1-6	12	-	CASSTYNSPLHF
TRBV19	TRBJ2-3	13	-	CASNRRPGNTQYF
TRBV9	TRBJ2-3	14	-	CASSVGRWADTQYF
TRBV5-6	TRBJ2-5	11	-	CASSLMETQYF
TRBV6-2/TRBV6-3	TRBJ1-1	14	-	CASSYPLDITEAFF
TRBV7-2	TRBJ1-5	14	few	CASSLDVGNQPQHF
TRBV6-1	TRBJ2-7	16	-	CASSAVPGQGAYEQYF